This TCR beta chain originates from a study of cytomegalovirus exposure and HLA in healthy donors. The PCR was carried out with 60 Vbeta primers and 13 Jbeta primers. Libraries were prepared by immunoSEQ multiplex PCR; TCRdb keeps only in-frame clonotypes and omits some of them. The repertoire includes 99,000 or so clones, over 75% of them detected once, and about 5.4% sits in the top ten. Germline CDR1 KGHSH, CDR2 LQKENI. Trimming stripped 1 base from V and 11 bases from J, with 17 bases between. The CDR3 loop spans 15 amino acids. General study results and limits: Donor immune exposure was known only as CMV serostatus. Being indistinguishable, some V segments were excluded, TRBV6-2 and TRBV6-3 among them. Researchers counted 164 TCR beta chains as cytomegalovirus-associated. A cluster of highly shared sequence variants was likely a sequencing artifact.

About this clone itself: Its antigen is unknown.

This chain connects TRBV18 to TRBJ2-2; D gene uncertain. Sequenced: PBMCs. This clonotype was obtained from a young woman in good health and CMV-seropositive. The CDR3 sequence: CASSPRTSSGPELFF. DNA for the CDR3: TGTGCCAGCTCACCACGTACCTCATCAGGTCCCGAGCTGTTTTTT.